These T cell receptor beta chains were read from a single sample in a study of blood T cell repertoires in COVID-19. Assay: immunoSEQ multiplex PCR; the TCRdb copy retains only in-frame clones and omits some. The sample carries more than 110,000 clones, roughly 80% recorded once. Sequences were obtained from peripheral blood. These receptor sequences come from a human donor in a cohort sampled during active COVID-19. Both conserved end residues are trimmed from each CDR3. The order of the fields is J gene, D gene, V gene, CDR3 protein. The D gene is left open where the match is weak.

j_gene: TRBJ2-2; d_gene: TRBD1; v_gene: TRBV24-1; CDR3aa: ATGTENTGELF
j_gene: TRBJ1-4; d_gene: TRBD1; v_gene: TRBV6-6; CDR3aa: ASSYATGGTNEKLF
j_gene: TRBJ1-4; d_gene: -; v_gene: TRBV7-9; CDR3aa: ASSSSGGEKLF
j_gene: TRBJ2-1; d_gene: TRBD1; v_gene: TRBV28; CDR3aa: ASSLRGQGLYNEQF
j_gene: TRBJ1-4; d_gene: TRBD1; v_gene: TRBV7-9; CDR3aa: ASSFSGTGTNEKLF
j_gene: TRBJ1-5; d_gene: -; v_gene: TRBV3-1/TRBV3-2; CDR3aa: ASSPGIDQPQH
j_gene: TRBJ2-3; d_gene: TRBD1; v_gene: TRBV19; CDR3aa: ASRDSYTDTQY
j_gene: TRBJ2-3; d_gene: -; v_gene: TRBV6-2/TRBV6-3; CDR3aa: ASSPPPGVSDTQY
j_gene: TRBJ2-1; d_gene: TRBD2; v_gene: TRBV9; CDR3aa: ASSVVSGGSYNEQF
j_gene: TRBJ1-1; d_gene: -; v_gene: TRBV5-5; CDR3aa: ASTRPGGAWNTEAF
j_gene: TRBJ2-6; d_gene: -; v_gene: TRBV3-1/TRBV3-2; CDR3aa: ASSERAGANVLT
j_gene: TRBJ2-1; d_gene: TRBD2; v_gene: TRBV6-2/TRBV6-3; CDR3aa: ASSYSRRRLAGGRGNEQF
j_gene: TRBJ1-2; d_gene: TRBD1; v_gene: TRBV6-5; CDR3aa: ASSNDQGAYGYT
j_gene: TRBJ2-7; d_gene: TRBD1; v_gene: TRBV18; CDR3aa: ASSFAGDRDYEQY
j_gene: TRBJ2-1; d_gene: -; v_gene: TRBV5-1; CDR3aa: ASTGSYNEQF
j_gene: TRBJ1-1; d_gene: -; v_gene: TRBV16; CDR3aa: ASSLIAPGRGGMNTEAF
j_gene: TRBJ1-2; d_gene: TRBD1; v_gene: TRBV5-1; CDR3aa: ASTPSPGDSYYGYT
j_gene: TRBJ1-5; d_gene: TRBD1; v_gene: TRBV19; CDR3aa: ASSIRPGQRQPQH
j_gene: TRBJ1-1; d_gene: TRBD1; v_gene: TRBV5-1; CDR3aa: ASSLGTGLAHTEAF
j_gene: TRBJ2-2; d_gene: -; v_gene: TRBV9; CDR3aa: ASSARTANTGELF
j_gene: TRBJ2-2; d_gene: TRBD1; v_gene: TRBV10-1; CDR3aa: ASSTDRVNTGELF
j_gene: TRBJ2-1; d_gene: TRBD2; v_gene: TRBV11-3; CDR3aa: ASSLDAGGTYNEQF
j_gene: TRBJ1-1; d_gene: -; v_gene: TRBV7-6; CDR3aa: ASSPSRGNTEAF
j_gene: TRBJ1-1; d_gene: -; v_gene: TRBV5-1; CDR3aa: ASSIRLLGTEAF
j_gene: TRBJ2-3; d_gene: TRBD1; v_gene: TRBV2; CDR3aa: ASDRQGSTDTQY
j_gene: TRBJ1-1; d_gene: TRBD1; v_gene: TRBV6-5; CDR3aa: ASKETGMNTEAF
j_gene: TRBJ1-2; d_gene: -; v_gene: TRBV15; CDR3aa: ATSRGGAGRNYGYT
j_gene: TRBJ1-1; d_gene: -; v_gene: TRBV2; CDR3aa: ASSESGRWAF